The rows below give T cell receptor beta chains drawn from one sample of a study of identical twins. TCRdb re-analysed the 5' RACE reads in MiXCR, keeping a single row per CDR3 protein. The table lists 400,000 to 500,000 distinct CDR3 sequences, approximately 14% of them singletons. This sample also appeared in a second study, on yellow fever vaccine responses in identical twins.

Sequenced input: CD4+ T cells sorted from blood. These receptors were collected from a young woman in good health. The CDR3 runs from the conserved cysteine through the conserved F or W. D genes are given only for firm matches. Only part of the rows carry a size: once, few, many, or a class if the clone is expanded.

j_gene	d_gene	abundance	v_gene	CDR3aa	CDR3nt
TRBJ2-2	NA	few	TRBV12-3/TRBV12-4	CASGLAANTGELFF	TGTGCCAGCGGTTTAGCGGCGAACACCGGGGAGCTGTTTTTT
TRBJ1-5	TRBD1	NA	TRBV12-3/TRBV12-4	CASSQRQGARNQPQHF	TGTGCCAGCAGCCAGAGACAGGGGGCGCGCAATCAGCCCCAGCATTTT
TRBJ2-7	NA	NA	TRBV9	CASSVGGADYEQYF	TGTGCCAGCAGCGTAGGAGGGGCTGACTACGAGCAGTACTTC
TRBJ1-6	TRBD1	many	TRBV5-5	CASNDRENSPLHF	TGTGCCAGCAATGACAGGGAGAATTCACCCCTCCACTTT
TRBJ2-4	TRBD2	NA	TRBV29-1	CSVPGSGGAHILAKNIQYF	TGCAGCGTCCCTGGTAGCGGGGGGGCGCACATACTAGCCAAAAACATTCAGTACTTC
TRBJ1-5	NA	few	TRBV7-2	CASSLVEGGNQPQHF	TGTGCCAGCAGCTTAGTTGAGGGGGGCAATCAGCCCCAGCATTTT
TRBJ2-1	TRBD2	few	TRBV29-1	CSVGDTSGTYNEQFF	TGCAGCGTAGGCGACACTAGCGGCACCTACAATGAGCAGTTCTTC
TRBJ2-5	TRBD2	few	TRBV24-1	CATSDLPQAGGRETQYF	TGTGCCACCAGTGATTTGCCGCAAGCGGGAGGGCGTGAGACCCAGTACTTC
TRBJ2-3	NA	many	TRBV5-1	CASSSVGLRTDTQYF	TGCGCCAGCAGCTCTGTGGGACTTCGCACAGATACGCAGTATTTT
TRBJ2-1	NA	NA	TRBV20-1	CSARDLTGRGYNEQFF	TGCAGTGCTAGAGATTTAACAGGGAGGGGATACAATGAGCAGTTCTTC
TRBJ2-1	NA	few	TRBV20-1	CSAITGIDEQFF	TGCAGTGCCATAACAGGGATCGATGAGCAGTTCTTC
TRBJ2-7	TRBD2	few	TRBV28	CASLGLAASYEQYF	TGTGCCAGTTTAGGACTAGCGGCGTCCTACGAGCAGTACTTC
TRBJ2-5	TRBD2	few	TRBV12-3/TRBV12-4	CASSLGTSGGASETQYF	TGTGCCAGCAGTTTAGGGACTAGCGGGGGGGCCTCGGAGACCCAGTACTTC
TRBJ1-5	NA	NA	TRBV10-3	CASHRDSNQPQHF	TGTGCCTCCCACAGGGATAGCAATCAGCCCCAGCATTTT
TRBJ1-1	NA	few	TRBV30	CAWSKQLNTEAFF	TGTGCCTGGAGTAAACAGCTGAACACTGAAGCTTTCTTT
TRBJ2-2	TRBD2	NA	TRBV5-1	CASSEGAGGLSGELFF	TGCGCCAGCAGCGAAGGAGCGGGAGGGCTCTCCGGGGAGCTGTTTTTT
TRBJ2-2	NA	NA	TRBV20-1	CSAFTGFTGELFF	TGCAGTGCTTTTACAGGTTTCACCGGGGAGCTGTTTTTT
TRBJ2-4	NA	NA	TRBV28	CASSLLTVAKNIQYF	TGTGCCAGCAGTCTCCTGACAGTAGCCAAAAACATTCAGTACTTC
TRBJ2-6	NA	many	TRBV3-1	CASSQVLLSPSGANVLTF	TGTGCCAGCAGCCAAGTCCTCCTATCTCCCTCTGGGGCCAACGTCCTGACTTTC
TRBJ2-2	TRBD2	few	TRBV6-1	CASTGRLERGGELFF	TGTGCCAGCACCGGACGGCTCGAGCGGGGCGGGGAGCTGTTTTTT
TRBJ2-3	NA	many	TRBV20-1	CSAIYGLPGDTQYF	TGCAGTGCCATATACGGGCTTCCTGGGGATACGCAGTATTTT
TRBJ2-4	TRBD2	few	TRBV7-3	CASSLRGGASGNIQYF	TGTGCCAGCAGCTTAAGGGGGGGAGCGAGTGGAAACATTCAGTACTTC
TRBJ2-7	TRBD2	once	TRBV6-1	CASRLFSGGEPYEQYF	TGTGCCAGCAGACTATTCAGCGGGGGAGAACCTTACGAGCAGTACTTC
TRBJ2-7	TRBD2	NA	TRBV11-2	CASSQAFGTSNLRAYEQYF	TGTGCCAGCAGTCAAGCCTTTGGGACTAGCAACCTAAGGGCGTACGAGCAGTACTTC
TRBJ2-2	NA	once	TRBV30	CAWSASRIQGDTGELFF	TGTGCCTGGAGCGCCAGTAGGATCCAGGGTGACACCGGGGAGCTGTTTTTT
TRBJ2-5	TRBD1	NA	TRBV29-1	CSAGGQGETQYF	TGCAGCGCCGGGGGACAGGGTGAGACCCAGTACTTC
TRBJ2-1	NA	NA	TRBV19	CASSIAGTRDEQFF	TGTGCCAGTAGTATCGCAGGGACTCGGGATGAGCAGTTCTTC
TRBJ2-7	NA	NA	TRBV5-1	CASSLEDRVAEQYF	TGCGCCAGCAGCTTGGAGGACAGAGTAGCCGAGCAGTACTTC
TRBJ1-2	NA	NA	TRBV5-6	CASSTRTAANYGYTF	TGTGCCAGCAGCACGAGGACGGCGGCTAACTATGGCTACACCTTC
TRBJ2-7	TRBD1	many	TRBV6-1	CASGGTGIPKGQYF	TGTGCCAGCGGAGGGACAGGCATACCCAAGGGGCAGTACTTC
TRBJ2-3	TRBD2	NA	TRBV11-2	CASSLTLGSGRGSTDTQYF	TGTGCCAGCAGCTTAACACTCGGGAGCGGGAGGGGAAGCACAGATACGCAGTATTTT
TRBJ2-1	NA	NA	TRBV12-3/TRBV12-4	CASSFGAGGLAGGYNEQFF	TGTGCCAGCAGTTTCGGGGCAGGGGGCCTGGCGGGGGGTTACAATGAGCAGTTCTTC
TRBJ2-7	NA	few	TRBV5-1	CASSGGGGKPYEQYF	TGCGCCAGCAGCGGGGGCGGGGGCAAGCCCTACGAGCAGTACTTC
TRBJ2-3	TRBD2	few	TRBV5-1	CASSWGLAGATDTQYF	TGCGCCAGCAGCTGGGGACTAGCGGGAGCTACAGATACGCAGTATTTT
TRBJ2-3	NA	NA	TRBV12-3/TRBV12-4	CASSLVMRTDTQYF	TGTGCCAGCAGTTTAGTGATGCGGACAGATACGCAGTATTTT
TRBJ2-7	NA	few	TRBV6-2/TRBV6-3	CASSWAPSYEQYF	TGTGCCAGCAGTTGGGCCCCCTCCTACGAGCAGTACTTC
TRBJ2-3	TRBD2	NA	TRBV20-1	CSARAMGSGMRADTQYF	TGCAGTGCTAGAGCAATGGGTAGCGGGATGAGGGCAGATACGCAGTATTTT
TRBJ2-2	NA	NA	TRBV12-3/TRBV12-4	CASTRALNTGELFF	TGTGCCAGCACGCGAGCGCTGAACACCGGGGAGCTGTTTTTT
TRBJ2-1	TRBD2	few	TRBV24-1	CATSDHPGLAGVNEQFF	TGTGCCACCAGTGATCATCCGGGACTAGCGGGAGTTAATGAGCAGTTCTTC
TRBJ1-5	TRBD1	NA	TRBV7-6	CASSLMTGSNQPQHF	TGTGCCAGCAGCTTAATGACAGGGAGCAATCAGCCCCAGCATTTT
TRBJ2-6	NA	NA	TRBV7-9	CASRGGANVLTF	TGTGCCAGCAGAGGTGGCGCCAACGTCCTGACTTTC
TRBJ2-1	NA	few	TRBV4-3	CASSQDLLYNEQFF	TGCGCCAGCAGCCAAGATCTACTATACAATGAGCAGTTCTTC
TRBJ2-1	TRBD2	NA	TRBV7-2	CASSLAGSGGNEQFF	TGTGCCAGCAGCTTAGCGGGGAGCGGGGGCAATGAGCAGTTCTTC
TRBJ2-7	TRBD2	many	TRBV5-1	CASSLTSGSYEQYF	TGCGCCAGCAGCTTGACTAGCGGGTCCTACGAGCAGTACTTC
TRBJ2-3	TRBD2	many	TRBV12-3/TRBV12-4	CASSSAEAGLGDTQYF	TGTGCCAGCAGCTCCGCCGAAGCGGGATTGGGAGATACGCAGTATTTT
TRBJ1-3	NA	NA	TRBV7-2	CASSLGVSGNTIYF	TGTGCCAGCAGCTTAGGGGTCTCTGGAAACACCATATATTTT